This is a list of T cell receptor beta chains from one sample in a study of shared clonotypes between healthy human individuals. The protocol was immunoSEQ multiplex PCR, while the TCRdb copy is restricted to in-frame clones and leaves out a portion. Of some 2.3 million clones listed, more than 80% were seen once; the top ten hold roughly 0.36%. Material: naive CD4+ T cells from PBMCs. Source of these receptors: a man between 18 and 35 years old in good health. Some clones in this sample may be carry-over from other donors' samples. The CDR3 runs from the conserved cysteine through the conserved F or W. The order of the fields is V gene, J gene, clone size, D gene, CDR3 DNA, CDR3 protein. D genes are given only for firm matches. Where a row states a size, it is once, few, many or the class of an expanded clone; other rows omit it.

>TRBV28|TRBJ1-2|-|-
TGTGCCAGCAGCGGGACTAAAGGCTACACCTTC
CASSGTKGYTF
>TRBV7-3|TRBJ2-7|-|-
TGTGCCAGCAGCCCCGGGGGAGCCAGCGGAGGGGCCTACGAGCAGTACTTC
CASSPGGASGGAYEQYF
>TRBV6-5|TRBJ2-1|-|-
TGTGCCAGCAGTTACGACGGACATCAGTTCTTC
CASSYDGHQFF
>TRBV2|TRBJ2-7|-|TRBD2
TGTGCCAGCAATGGACTAGCGACGAGCTACGAGCAGTACTTC
CASNGLATSYEQYF
>TRBV10-3|TRBJ2-1|few|-
TGTGCCATCAGCCCGCTGAACAGGTACAATGAGCAGTTCTTC
CAISPLNRYNEQFF
>TRBV9|TRBJ2-5|-|-
TGTGCCAGCAGCGTAGGAGGTTCGGAGACCCAGTACTTC
CASSVGGSETQYF
>TRBV10-1|TRBJ2-7|-|-
TGCGCCAGCAGTGAGGCGGGACTGCCCTACGAGCAGTACTTC
CASSEAGLPYEQYF
>TRBV6-1|TRBJ2-7|-|-
TGTGCCAGCAGTTTACTTTTCTCCTACGAGCAGTACTTC
CASSLLFSYEQYF
>TRBV5-1|TRBJ1-4|-|-
TGCGCCAGCAGCTTGGTACCCACAGGGAGCATTAATGAAAAACTGTTTTTT
CASSLVPTGSINEKLFF
>TRBV9|TRBJ2-6|-|-
TGTGCCAGCAGCGCCCGAGGGGACTCTGGGGCCAACGTCCTGACTTTC
CASSARGDSGANVLTF
>TRBV1|TRBJ2-7|once|-
TGCACCAGCAGCCAAGAACGGCTAGCGACTTCCTACGAGCAGTACTTC
CTSSQERLATSYEQYF
>TRBV7-2|TRBJ2-7|-|-
TGTGCCAGCAGCTCAGGGACTGCCCCCCGCGAGCAGTACTTC
CASSSGTAPREQYF
>TRBV30|TRBJ2-3|-|-
TGTGCCTGGAGTATCCAGGGGCGAGGAGATACGCAGTATTTT
CAWSIQGRGDTQYF
>TRBV27|TRBJ2-7|-|TRBD2
TGTGCCATAAACATCGGAGCTAGCGGGGATACCTACGAGCAGTACTTC
CAINIGASGDTYEQYF
>TRBV5-1|TRBJ2-2|-|-
TGCGCCAGCAGCTTCCAAGCCTCGGGCACCGGGGAGCTGTTTTTT
CASSFQASGTGELFF
>TRBV28|TRBJ2-5|once|-
TGTGCCAGCAGTTTTTTCGCATCGTACCAAGAGACCCAGTACTTC
CASSFFASYQETQYF
>TRBV6-1|TRBJ2-7|-|TRBD2
TGTGCCAGCAGCCGGGACTATTACGAGCAGTACTTC
CASSRDYYEQYF
>TRBV4-3|TRBJ1-2|-|-
TGCGCCAGCAGCCAAGATCGGGCGAGAGGGCATGGGGGCTACACCTTC
CASSQDRARGHGGYTF
>TRBV10-3|TRBJ2-7|once|TRBD2
TGTGCCATCAGTGAGAGGACTAGCGGCAGTAACCAGTACTTC
CAISERTSGSNQYF
>TRBV9|TRBJ2-3|-|TRBD2
TGTGCCGATCTGAGCGGGATCTACACAGATACGCAGTATTTT
CADLSGIYTDTQYF
>TRBV6-5|TRBJ2-2|-|TRBD1
TGTGCCAGCAGCAGACAGGGAAACACCGGGGAGCTGTTTTTT
CASSRQGNTGELFF
>TRBV10-1|TRBJ1-1|-|TRBD1
TGCGCCAGCAGCCCGGGACAGGGAAGTACTGAAGCTTTCTTT
CASSPGQGSTEAFF
>TRBV18|TRBJ2-2|-|-
TGTGCCAGCTCCTCAACCACCGGGGAGCTGTTTTTT
CASSSTTGELFF
>TRBV28|TRBJ1-1|-|TRBD1
TGTGCCAGCAGCCGGGACAGGCCCGCGTCTTTCTTT
CASSRDRPASFF
>TRBV6-1|TRBJ1-2|-|-
TGTGCCAGCAGTGACCCATATGGCTACACCTTC
CASSDPYGYTF
>TRBV5-8|TRBJ1-1|-|TRBD1
TGTGCCAGCAGCGACGAGACAGGGGGCATCACTGAAGCTTTCTTT
CASSDETGGITEAFF
>TRBV10-3|TRBJ1-4|-|TRBD1
TGTGCCATCAGTGAGAGAGGACAGGGTGGTGAAAAACTGTTTTTT
CAISERGQGGEKLFF
>TRBV28|TRBJ1-4|-|TRBD1
TGTGCCAGCAGTTCTAACACCGGGACAGGGGTTGGGAAACTGTTTTTT
CASSSNTGTGVGKLFF
>TRBV5-4|TRBJ2-7|-|-
TGTGCCAGCAGCCGACTACAGGGCAGGAGCCACGAGCAGTACTTC
CASSRLQGRSHEQYF
>TRBV6-5|TRBJ1-5|-|-
TGTGCCAGCAGACCCGGGACACCTAGCAATCAGCCCCAGCATTTT
CASRPGTPSNQPQHF
>TRBV6-5|TRBJ2-5|-|-
TGTGCCAGCAGTAACGGTGGAGAGACCCAGTACTTC
CASSNGGETQYF
>TRBV25-1|TRBJ2-1|-|-
TGTGCCAGCAGTGACCCACGGGCGGGGAACTCCTACAATGAGCAGTTCTTC
CASSDPRAGNSYNEQFF
>TRBV15|TRBJ2-7|once|-
TGTGCCACCAGCAGAGAGCCGGGCTACGAGCAGTACTTC
CATSREPGYEQYF
>TRBV10-3|TRBJ1-3|once|-
TGTGCCATCAGTGAGGGGTTTGGTTTTACAGGGCGACCTGGAAACACCATATATTTT
CAISEGFGFTGRPGNTIYF
>TRBV7-8|TRBJ2-7|-|TRBD1
TGTGCCAGCAGCCAAGACCGGGACAGGCCTCACGAGCAGTACTTC
CASSQDRDRPHEQYF
>TRBV7-9|TRBJ2-5|-|TRBD2
TGTGCCAGCAGCTTAGCTGGCGGGAGTAGCGAGACCCAGTACTTC
CASSLAGGSSETQYF
>TRBV6-1|TRBJ1-3|-|-
TGTGCCAGCAGTGCGGGACGGGGAAACACCATATATTTT
CASSAGRGNTIYF
>TRBV25-1|TRBJ2-1|-|-
TGTGCCAGCACAGTGCGGGACTACAATGAGCAGTTCTTC
CASTVRDYNEQFF
>TRBV30|TRBJ1-2|-|-
TGTGCCTGGACACAGGGCGCTAACTATGGCTACACCTTC
CAWTQGANYGYTF
>TRBV4-1|TRBJ1-4|-|-
TGCGCCAGCAGCCAAGTAACTGAAAAACTGTTTTTT
CASSQVTEKLFF
>TRBV11-2|TRBJ2-7|-|-
TGTGCCAGCAGAACGGGGACGGTCTCCTACGAGCAGTACTTC
CASRTGTVSYEQYF
>TRBV7-2|TRBJ1-2|-|TRBD1
TGTGCCAGCAGCGCCTCGACAGGGTTCGCAGATGGCTACACCTTC
CASSASTGFADGYTF
>TRBV28|TRBJ1-5|-|TRBD1
TGTGCCACCTACAGGGGACAGGGGGCGAGTCAGCCCCAGCATTTT
CATYRGQGASQPQHF
>TRBV19|TRBJ2-1|-|TRBD2
TGTGCCAGTAAGACCCTCGTCGGGCTAGCGGCCAACAATGAGCAGTTCTTC
CASKTLVGLAANNEQFF
>TRBV18|TRBJ1-2|-|-
TGTGCCAGCTCACCGGGCGGAGCTGTATATGGCTACACCTTC
CASSPGGAVYGYTF
>TRBV5-1|TRBJ2-3|-|-
TGCGCCAGCAGCTCGGGGACACCCACAGATACGCAGTATTTT
CASSSGTPTDTQYF
>TRBV28|TRBJ2-7|-|-
TGTGCCAGCAGTGCTACTACAGGGTCCTACGAGCAGTACTTC
CASSATTGSYEQYF
>TRBV28|TRBJ1-5|-|-
TGTGCCAGCACCGGCGGGGGGCGCGGTCAGCCCCAGCATTTT
CASTGGGRGQPQHF
>TRBV6-6|TRBJ1-3|-|TRBD1
TGTGCCAGCAGTTCCACAGGGGGTCTCCCTGGAAACACCATATATTTT
CASSSTGGLPGNTIYF